This TCR beta chain appears in the sequencing data of a study of T cell changes during pregnancy in multiple sclerosis. This CDR3 is built from 13 residues. Per the germline V gene, CDR1 is SGHNT and CDR2 is YYREEE (reference sequence). V lost 0 bases, J lost 14 bases, and 8 bases stayed unmatched. The assay was immunoSEQ multiplex PCR, and TCRdb's table has in-frame clones only and misses some. The sample records under 85,000 clones, around 94% being singletons. The clonotype originates from a female donor with multiple sclerosis, enrolled in a pregnancy study. Sequencing was performed on CD4+ T cells from peripheral blood mononuclear cells, taken before pregnancy. The genes are TRBV5-4 and TRBJ2-1, with 7 nucleotides matching TRBD2. CDR3 coding DNA: TGTGCCAGCAGCTTGGGGGGAGGGAGGGAGGAGTTCTTC. As protein: CASSLGGGREEFF.